Below, 27 T cell receptor beta chains from the same sample are listed, as sequenced in a study of blood T cells in healthy people across ages. The authors ran a second PCR of roughly 7 to 11 cycles using a sample-barcoded 5' primer and a J-beta primer mix. In TCRdb, the 5' RACE reads were re-called with MiXCR into one record per CDR3 protein. This table has about 1.4 million distinct CDR3 sequences, 59% appearing once. What was sequenced was blood. The receptors here all came from a young man in good health.

The CDR3, as DNA: TGCGCCAGCAGCCTCCTCGACCACAAAGTTGGAGATACGCAGTATTTT. Translating gives CASSLLDHKVGDTQYF. This sequence joins TRBV5-1 and TRBJ2-3; D is unclear. The CDR3 is made up of 16 amino acids. V was cut by 4 bases and J by 5 bases, with 20 bases left in between. The V gene's germline CDR1 is SGHRS and CDR2 YFSETQ.

The V and J genes are TRBV14 and TRBJ1-2; D unclear. The CDR3 is 16 amino acids. Germline CDR1 is SGHDN and CDR2 is FVKESK. V lost 3 bases, J lost 0 bases, and 14 bases lay in between. The CDR3 reads CASSHGEGPANYGYTF. CDR3 DNA sequence: TGTGCCAGCAGCCATGGTGAGGGCCCAGCTAACTATGGCTACACCTTC.

This clonotype occurred a few times. This chain joins TRBV6-5 and TRBJ1-2; D unresolved. The CDR3 sequence is 14 residues long. V lost 6 bases and J lost 4, with 15 bases in between. Germline CDR1 MNHEY, CDR2 SVGAGI. CDR3 nucleotides: TGTGCCAGCAGAGCGGGCCAGACTGTCTATGGCTACACCTTC. This gives the protein CASRAGQTVYGYTF.

The rearrangement links TRBV28 to TRBJ2-1; D remains unclear. CDR1 is MDHEN, CDR2 SYDVKM, per germline. The ends were cut back, 8 bases at V and 4 bases at J, with 15 bases in the middle. CDR3 length equals 14 residues. CDR3 sequence reads: CASEAHQAYNEQFF. Here the CDR3 DNA reads TGTGCCAGCGAGGCCCACCAAGCTTACAATGAGCAGTTCTTC.

V and J are TRBV20-1 and TRBJ1-4; maybe TRBD1 (6 bases). Germline V gene sequence: CDR1 DFQATT, CDR2 SNEGSKA (reference sequence). The CDR3 contains 14 residues. V was cut by 0 bases and J by 8 bases, with 13 bases left in between. DNA for the CDR3: TGCAGTGCTAGAGATTGGACAGAAAGGGAAAAACTGTTTTTT. Encoded protein: CSARDWTEREKLFF.

The V call is TRBV6-5, the J call TRBJ2-7, with D tentatively TRBD2 (6 bases). The germline V and J ends were trimmed by 4 bases and 4 bases, with 20 bases remaining between them. The CDR3 is made up of 16 amino acids. Per the germline V gene, CDR1 is MNHEY and CDR2 is SVGAGI. CDR3 coding DNA: TGTGCCAGCAGTTTCTCCGGACTATCTCCCGGTTACGAGCAGTACTTC. It translates to CASSFSGLSPGYEQYF.

This chain joins TRBV20-1 and TRBJ1-5, with TRBD1 matching over 7 bases. Germline CDR1 and CDR2: DFQATT and SNEGSKA (reference sequence). The CDR3 loop spans 12 amino acids. V gave up 6 bases and J gave up 4 bases; unmatched junction bases: 3. The CDR3 sequence is CSAKGANQPQHF. In nucleotides, the CDR3 is TGCAGTGCAAAGGGGGCTAATCAGCCCCAGCATTTT.

About this clonotype itself: A single base separates this from a much larger clone, so it may be a read error. J is TRBJ2-1 and V is TRBV6-1; unclear D gene. Gene TRBJ2-7 matches the end of the DNA better, so the J call may be wrong. The CDR3 contains 14 residues. CDR1 and CDR2 (germline): MNHNS, SASEGT. CDR3 DNA: TGTGCCAGCATCCCGGGCGCTGGGTACAATGAGCAGTACTTC. This encodes CASIPGAGYNEQYF.

As for this clonotype: Mismatch with germline at one junction end may stem from a read error. J is TRBJ2-1 and V is TRBV29-1; TRBD1 or TRBD2 may be the D gene (5 bases each). The CDR3 spans 16 residues. CDR1 is SQVTM, CDR2 ANQGSEA, per germline. The CDR3 reads CSVVSLWQGPYNGQFF. The CDR3 nucleotides read TGCAGCGTTGTATCTTTGTGGCAGGGACCCTACAATGGGCAGTTCTTC.

The chain is built from TRBV6-5 and TRBJ2-7; the D gene is possibly TRBD2 (6 bases). The CDR3 covers 15 residues. Trimming stripped 5 bases from V and 3 bases from J, with 17 bases between. Germline V lookup: CDR1 MNHEY, CDR2 SVGAGI. The CDR3 coding sequence is TGTGCCAGCAGTGCCGACCTTAGCGGTTACTACGAGCAGTACTTC. Its protein product is CASSADLSGYYEQYF.

This chain connects TRBV27 to TRBJ2-5; 8 positions agree with TRBD2. The J segment lost 4 bases and the V segment lost 2 bases, leaving 6 bases of the junction unmatched. Germline V gives CDR1 MNHEY, CDR2 SMNVEV (reference sequence). This CDR3 comprises 15 residues. The CDR3 sequence: CASSLQSGSGETQYF. CDR3 DNA: TGTGCCAGCAGTTTACAGAGCGGGAGTGGAGAGACCCAGTACTTC.

The chain is built from TRBV7-9 and TRBJ2-7; the D call may be TRBD1 or TRBD2 (5 bases each). Germline V gene lookup returns CDR1 SEHNR and CDR2 FQNEAQ (reference sequence). V was clipped by 5 bases and J by 3 bases, with 20 bases between them. The CDR3 has 16 amino acids. CDR3 sequence reads: CASSVSALGPLYEQYF. The CDR3 nucleotides are TGTGCCAGCAGCGTTAGTGCCCTGGGACCGCTCTACGAGCAGTACTTC.

V gene TRBV12-3 or TRBV12-4 combines with J gene TRBJ1-2, with D unclear. Trimming cost V 6 bases and J 4 bases, with 9 bases left between them. The CDR3 runs 12 residues. The CDR3 DNA sequence: TGTGCCAGCAGGTTAAACACCTATGGCTACACCTTC. This gives the protein CASRLNTYGYTF.

This clonotype was detected only once. J is TRBJ2-7 and V is TRBV5-1; TRBD2 is a possible D gene (5 bases). The closer fit of TRBJ2-5 to the DNA end suggests the J call may be wrong. Germline V gene data show CDR1 as SGHRS and CDR2 as YFSETQ. There are 14 residues in the CDR3. CDR3 amino acids: CASSLVDRRGTQYF. The DNA of the CDR3 is TGCGCCAGCAGCTTGGTCGATCGCCGGGGGACCCAGTACTTC.

V is TRBV29-1 and J is TRBJ1-1; D is possibly TRBD1 (5 bases). The CDR3 spans 12 residues. V gave up 4 bases and J gave up 7 bases, with 13 bases separating them. The germline CDR1 and CDR2 sequences are SQVTM and ANQGSEA. CDR3 sequence (DNA): TGCAGCGTTGTTGGGGGGACGGGTGAAGCTTTCTTT. Protein: CSVVGGTGEAFF.

This rearrangement joins TRBV12-5 to TRBJ2-1; 15 bases align to TRBD2. The V segment lost 5 bases and the J segment 1 base; nucleotides outside the gene matches: 6. The CDR3 consists of 18 residues. Germline V CDR1 and CDR2: LGHNT, FRNRAP. The CDR3: CASGQGLAGGPSYNEQFF. CDR3 bases: TGTGCTAGTGGTCAAGGACTAGCGGGAGGGCCGTCCTACAATGAGCAGTTCTTC.

The CDR3 spells CASSLAADRQYEQYF. The CDR3 region has the DNA TGTGCCAGCAGCTTAGCCGCGGACAGGCAGTACGAGCAGTACTTC. This sequence joins TRBV7-8 and TRBJ2-7; 7 bases fit TRBD1. The junction had 6 bases not matched to a gene; V was cut back by 0 bases and J by 4 bases. The length of the CDR3 is 15 residues. Germline V gives CDR1 SGHVS, CDR2 FQNEAQ.

V and J are TRBV20-1 and TRBJ2-1; D gene unclear. CDR3 length: 12 amino acids. Germline CDR1 reads DFQATT; CDR2 reads SNEGSKA (reference sequence). With 5 bases removed from V and 6 bases from J, the gap between germline ends came to 11 bases. The CDR3 loop reads CSAAGTVNEQFF. In nucleotides, the CDR3 is TGCAGTGCTGCCGGTACAGTCAATGAGCAGTTCTTC.

This chain uses TRBV7-2 with TRBJ2-1; D unclear. CDR3 length equals 12 residues. V was shortened by 7 bases and J by 6 bases, with 10 bases between the two germline ends. CDR1 SGHTA and CDR2 FQGNSA come from the germline V gene. The DNA of the CDR3 is TGTGCCAGCACCACGACAAGCAATGAGCAGTTCTTC. This sequence encodes CASTTTSNEQFF.

This sequence joins TRBV4-3 and TRBJ2-2, with 8 bases identical to TRBD2. The germline gives CDR1 LGHNA, CDR2 YSLEER. The CDR3 contains 18 residues. The V and J ends lost 0 bases and 3 bases, in that order; junction bases with no gene match: 9. CDR3: CASSQDPFEAGDTGELFF. The CDR3 DNA reads TGCGCCAGCAGCCAAGATCCCTTTGAAGCGGGGGACACCGGGGAGCTGTTTTTT.

This clonotype was seen ten or more times. The V and J genes are TRBV12-3 or TRBV12-4 and TRBJ2-5, with a possible D match to TRBD2 (6 bases). Trimming left V 6 bases short and J 4 bases short, with 9 bases between. The CDR3 sequence is 12 residues long. CDR3 residues: CASRRGRETQYF. The DNA of the CDR3 is TGTGCCAGCAGACGGGGGAGAGAGACCCAGTACTTC.

The V call is TRBV6-5, the J call TRBJ2-1; the match to TRBD1 covers 7 bases. The V segment lost 6 bases and the J segment 8 bases; nucleotides outside the gene matches: 13. This CDR3 contains 15 residues. Germline lookup yields CDR1 MNHEY and CDR2 SVGAGI. The CDR3 region has the DNA TGTGCCAGCAGCTCACAGGGGCAGCCAATGGATGAGCAGTTCTTC. Translating gives CASSSQGQPMDEQFF.

The rearrangement links TRBV11-1 to TRBJ2-3; D is perhaps TRBD2 (6 bases). V gave up 5 bases and J gave up 2 bases, with 17 bases separating them. Germline CDR1 reads SGHAT; CDR2 reads FQDESV (reference sequence). The CDR3 totals 16 residues. The CDR3 sequence: CASSPTGGRLTDTQYF. The CDR3 DNA is TGTGCCAGCAGCCCCACCGGTGGGAGGCTCACAGATACGCAGTATTTT.

This chain connects TRBV27 to TRBJ1-6; D perhaps matches TRBD1 (6 bases). V lost 2 bases to trimming and J lost 8 bases, with 13 bases between them. Germline-derived CDR1 and CDR2 are MNHEY and SMNVEV (reference sequence). The CDR3 is 15 amino acids. DNA of the CDR3: TGTGCCAGCAGTTTAGCGACAGGAGATGATTCACCCCTCCACTTT. This sequence encodes CASSLATGDDSPLHF.

This chain connects TRBV6-2 or TRBV6-3 to TRBJ2-4; D uncertain. The J call is uncertain, as TRBJ2-7 better fits the DNA end. The length of the CDR3 is 11 residues. CDR1 and CDR2 (germline): MNHEY, SVGEGT. The CDR3 bases are TGTGCCAGCACACAGCTCTACGAGCAGTACTTC. As protein: CASTQLYEQYF.

This clonotype was recorded a few times. The CDR3 is CASSQDGPADTQYF. The DNA for the CDR3 is TGTGCCAGCAGCCAAGATGGTCCAGCAGATACGCAGTATTTT. The V and J genes are TRBV4-2 and TRBJ2-3, with unresolved D. The CDR3 runs 14 residues. The V gene lost 0 bases and the J gene lost 4 bases, with 8 bases spanning the gap. Germline values: CDR1 LGHNA, CDR2 YNFKEQ.

This chain uses TRBV29-1 with TRBJ2-3, with D perhaps matching TRBD2 (7 bases). The CDR3 runs 14 residues. CDR1 and CDR2 from the germline V gene are SQVTM and ANQGSEA. Trimming left V 7 bases short and J 2 bases short, with 16 bases between. CDR3 nucleotide sequence: TGCAGCGCCGAGGGGGGGCGCCTCACAGATACGCAGTATTTT. The encoded protein is CSAEGGRLTDTQYF.